These 27 T cell receptor beta chains were all obtained from the same sample, sequenced in a study of blood T cells in healthy people across ages. A second PCR of about 7 to 12 cycles used a sample-barcoded 5' primer and a J-beta primer mix. TCRdb re-called the 5' RACE reads with MiXCR, one entry per CDR3 protein. The table shows 630,000 or so distinct CDR3 sequences, with 25% to 35% occurring only once. The sample was blood. These receptors originate from a woman of 80 years or more in good health.

The chain joins TRBV7-2 to TRBJ2-3, with D perhaps assigned TRBD1 or TRBD2 (5 bases each). The V end lost 3 bases, the J end lost 4 bases, and 11 bases lay between the germline ends. The CDR3 loop spans 14 amino acids. The V gene's germline CDR1 is SGHTA and CDR2 FQGNSA. The CDR3 reads CASSFTRGSDTQYF. CDR3 bases: TGTGCCAGCAGCTTTACTAGGGGATCAGATACGCAGTATTTT.

The CDR3 DNA reads TGTGCCTGGAGTCCGGGGCGGGGGGAGCAGTACTTC. Translation gives CAWSPGRGEQYF. The V and J genes are TRBV30 and TRBJ2-7, with 7 positions matching TRBD2. Per the germline V gene, CDR1 is GTSNPN and CDR2 is SVGIG (reference sequence). The CDR3 runs to 12 residues. With 2 bases clipped from V and 7 bases from J, the junction kept 5 bases outside the gene matches.

At least ten counts were recorded for this clonotype. The chain couples TRBV12-3 or TRBV12-4 to TRBJ2-5; 10 nucleotides line up with TRBD2. This CDR3 region has 16 residues. After removal of 3 bases from V and 1 base from J, the junction contained 5 bases not matched to a gene. The CDR3 DNA is TGTGCCAGCAGTTTTAGTAGCGGGGGGCTCCAAGAGACCCAGTACTTC. It yields the protein CASSFSSGGLQETQYF.

This clonotype came up many times. V usage is TRBV6-1 and J usage is TRBJ2-7, with D hard to call. The V end lost 4 bases, the J end lost 2 bases, and 9 bases lay between the germline ends. The CDR3 is made up of 13 amino acids. CDR1 and CDR2 from the germline V gene are MNHNS and SASEGT. CDR3 nucleotides: TGTGCCAGCAGTGTGTACAAGACCTACGAGCAGTACTTC. It yields the protein CASSVYKTYEQYF.

In this sample, this clonotype turned up a few times. V gene TRBV7-9 combines with J gene TRBJ1-1, with unresolved D. CDR1 SEHNR and CDR2 FQNEAQ come from the germline V gene (reference sequence). The CDR3 runs 13 residues. Trimming removed 2 bases from V and 11 bases from J, with 15 bases in between. CDR3 nucleotide sequence: TGTGCCAGCAGCTTATACGTCGCCGATGGGGCTTTCTTT. It encodes CASSLYVADGAFF.

The genes are TRBV12-3 or TRBV12-4 and TRBJ2-5, with 12 bases lining up with TRBD2. The V and J ends lost 5 bases and 11 bases, in that order; junction bases with no gene match: 12. This CDR3 spans 15 amino acids. CDR3 amino acids: CASSPTSGGLGEQYF. CDR3 bases: TGTGCCAGCAGTCCGACTAGCGGGGGCCTTGGGGAGCAGTACTTC.

This clonotype is medium-sized (0.01 to 0.1%) within its sample. The rearrangement links TRBV20-1 to TRBJ2-7, with D perhaps TRBD2 (5 bases). In germline, CDR1 is DFQATT, CDR2 SNEGSKA (reference sequence). The V end lost 0 bases, the J end lost 7 bases, and 25 bases lay between the germline ends. This CDR3 contains 17 residues. CDR3 region: CSARDSFSFRGSFEQYF. CDR3 sequence (DNA): TGCAGTGCTAGAGATTCCTTCTCGTTTAGAGGGAGCTTTGAGCAGTACTTC.

In this sample, this clonotype turned up many times. The chain is built from TRBV20-1 and TRBJ1-2; D possibly corresponds to TRBD1 (5 bases). This CDR3 contains 14 residues. The V gene's germline CDR1 is DFQATT and CDR2 SNEGSKA (reference sequence). Between the trimmed V and J ends, which lost 4 bases and 4 bases, there was a span of 16 bases. The CDR3: CSATKLVQGYGYTF. CDR3 nucleotide sequence: TGCAGTGCTACAAAACTTGTTCAGGGCTATGGCTACACCTTC.

Comment on this clonotype: This sequence may be a read error, since a much larger clone differs from it by one base. The chain combines TRBV6-5 with TRBJ1-2; no firm D call. The germline gives CDR1 MNHEY, CDR2 SVGAGI. CDR3 size: 13 residues. CDR3 loop: CASSYPEDYGYIF. DNA of the CDR3: TGTGCCAGCAGTTACCCAGAAGACTATGGCTACATCTTC.

The chain combines TRBV20-1 with TRBJ1-2; maybe TRBD1 (6 bases). CDR1 and CDR2 (germline): DFQATT, SNEGSKA (reference sequence). The CDR3 spans 15 residues. Trimming removed 0 bases at V and 1 base at J, with 12 bases between. CDR3 sequence: CSARDPRRGNYGYTF. In DNA, the CDR3 is TGCAGTGCTAGAGATCCCCGCAGGGGTAACTATGGCTACACCTTC.

This clonotype was recorded at least ten times. The rearrangement joins TRBV12-3 or TRBV12-4 to TRBJ1-2; 8 nucleotides line up with TRBD1. There are 15 residues in the CDR3. The junction had 7 bases not matched to a gene; V was cut back by 3 bases and J by 4 bases. Here the CDR3 reads CASSLEQGGGYGYTF. The CDR3 DNA follows: TGTGCCAGCAGTTTGGAACAGGGGGGAGGCTATGGCTACACCTTC.

This clonotype was detected many times. The V gene is TRBV5-1, the J gene TRBJ2-7; possibly TRBD1 for D (6 bases). CDR1 and CDR2 (germline): SGHRS, YFSETQ. The CDR3 is 14 residues long. The V and J ends lost 4 bases and 6 bases respectively, with 17 bases between them. CDR3 in amino acids: CASSPTQGIGEQYF. In nucleotides, the CDR3 is TGCGCCAGCAGCCCGACCCAGGGGATTGGCGAGCAGTACTTC.

Concerning this clonotype itself: With a much larger clone just one base away, this may be a read error. The V call is TRBV9, the J call TRBJ2-2, with D tentatively TRBD1 (6 bases). The V gene lost 3 bases and the J gene lost 0 bases, with 9 bases spanning the gap. The CDR3 spans 15 residues. Germline loops: CDR1 SGDLS, CDR2 YYNGEE. The chain's CDR3 is CASSEGTSNTGELFF. The DNA for the CDR3 is TGTGCCAGCAGCGAGGGGACATCGAACACCGGGGAGCTGTTTTTT.

This clonotype was seen repeatedly, ten times or more. The CDR3 nucleotides are TGCAGTGCTAGGCCCATGGGGGGAATCTACGAGCAGTACTTC. Protein: CSARPMGGIYEQYF. This rearrangement joins TRBV20-1 to TRBJ2-7; possibly TRBD2 for D (6 bases). The CDR3 is 14 residues long. Trimming left V 3 bases short and J 3 bases short, with 15 bases between. CDR1 is DFQATT, CDR2 SNEGSKA, per germline (reference sequence).

This clonotype has ten or more counts. The chain combines TRBV2 with TRBJ1-2; tentative D call: TRBD1 (5 bases). This CDR3 region has 13 residues. CDR1 is SNHLY, CDR2 FYNNEI, per germline. V was clipped by 6 bases and J by 8 bases, with 16 bases between them. The CDR3 is CASSPGPLGGYTF. The CDR3 coding sequence is TGTGCCAGCAGCCCGGGACCCCTCGGAGGCTACACCTTC. The whole variable domain, remainder taken from reference TRBV2 and TRBJ1-2, is EPEVTQTPSHQVTQMGQEVILRCVPISNHLYFYWYRQILGQKVEFLVSFYNNEISEKSEIFDDQFSVERPDGSNFTLKIRSTKLEDSAMYFCASSPGPLGGYTFGSGTRLTVV.

This clonotype has more than one count but fewer than ten. One end of the junction fails to match germline, which may point to a read error. The chain carries TRBV7-2 and TRBJ2-1; the match to TRBD2 covers 7 bases. Per the germline V gene, CDR1 is SGHTA and CDR2 is FQGNSA. This CDR3 contains 14 residues. The CDR3 loop reads CVSRAAGRYNEQFF. Here the CDR3 DNA reads TGTGTCAGCAGGGCAGCGGGGCGTTACAATGAGCAGTTCTTC.

This clonotype was observed a single time. Being one base from a much bigger clone, this may be a read error. The chain carries TRBV6-2 or TRBV6-3 and TRBJ2-1, with D perhaps matching TRBD2 (6 bases). The CDR3 has 17 residues. In germline, CDR1 is MNHEY, CDR2 SVGEGT. CDR3 protein: CASSHSKGGDPWNEQFF. In nucleotides, the CDR3 is TGTGCCAGCAGTCACTCGAAGGGCGGGGATCCCTGGAATGAGCAGTTCTTC.

In DNA form, the CDR3 reads TGTGCCAGCAGCTTAGAGATTCCCCTCGTCCGGTTCTTC. Protein: CASSLEIPLVRFF. This chain links TRBV5-5 with TRBJ2-1; D call uncertain. V was pared by 2 bases and J by 15 bases, with 18 bases between. The CDR3 totals 13 residues. Germline CDR1 and CDR2: SGHKS and YYEKEE (reference sequence).

This clonotype has at least ten counts. The germline gene is not matched at one end of the junction; a read error may be the cause. This sequence joins TRBV12-3 or TRBV12-4 and TRBJ1-2, with D possibly TRBD1 on 6 matching bases. The CDR3 has 13 amino acids. CDR3 coding DNA: TGCGCCAGCAGCTTGGACAGAAACTATGGCTACACCTTC. Amino acid sequence: CASSLDRNYGYTF.

This clonotype was detected many times. V is TRBV2 and J is TRBJ2-1, with 7 positions matching TRBD1. V dropped 5 bases and J dropped 6; count of bases not matched to a gene: 13. Germline V lookup: CDR1 SNHLY, CDR2 FYNNEI. This CDR3 has 16 residues. CDR3: CASSPQDRPGVNEQFF. The DNA of the CDR3 is TGTGCCAGCAGTCCCCAGGACAGGCCAGGCGTCAATGAGCAGTTCTTC. Looking up the rest from reference TRBV2 and TRBJ2-1 gives the full variable domain: EPEVTQTPSHQVTQMGQEVILRCVPISNHLYFYWYRQILGQKVEFLVSFYNNEISEKSEIFDDQFSVERPDGSNFTLKIRSTKLEDSAMYFCASSPQDRPGVNEQFFGPGTRLTVL.

The chain links TRBV5-1 to TRBJ2-1; a possible D gene is TRBD1 (5 bases). The germline V and J ends were trimmed by 0 bases and 4 bases, with 17 bases remaining between them. CDR3 length: 17 residues. Germline V lookup: CDR1 SGHRS, CDR2 YFSETQ. In DNA form, the CDR3 reads TGCGCCAGCAGCTTGGTCCAGGGCCCCACCCGGTACAATGAGCAGTTCTTC. This codes for CASSLVQGPTRYNEQFF.

This clonotype came up once. The chain joins TRBV7-2 to TRBJ2-2; TRBD1 matches 7 bases. CDR1 and CDR2 (germline): SGHTA, FQGNSA. V shed 5 bases and J 5 bases; nucleotides not matched to a gene: 8. CDR3 length equals 15 residues. The CDR3 region is CASSTRTGGTGELFF. CDR3 nucleotides: TGTGCCAGCAGCACGCGGACAGGTGGGACCGGGGAGCTGTTTTTT.

This clonotype was found a few times. At one end, the junction sequence differs from germline, possibly due to a read error. V gene TRBV12-3 or TRBV12-4 combines with J gene TRBJ2-3; D might be TRBD1 (6 bases). The CDR3 runs to 15 residues. The DNA of the CDR3 is TGTGCCGGCAGTTTAGGGGGATCGACCACAGATACGCAATATTTT. Translated, it gives CAGSLGGSTTDTQYF.

The gene calls are TRBV5-6 and TRBJ2-3; 11 nucleotides match TRBD1. The CDR3 sequence is 14 residues long. Germline values: CDR1 SGHDT, CDR2 YYEEEE. J was trimmed by 5 bases and V by 4 bases; bases with no gene match: 3. CDR3 amino acids: CASSGDRGGDTQYF. The CDR3 coding sequence is TGTGCCAGCAGCGGGGACAGGGGGGGAGATACGCAGTATTTT.

In this sample, this clonotype turned up many times. The chain uses TRBV5-1 and TRBJ2-1, with D unclear. The CDR3 has 17 amino acids. V lost 0 bases and J 0 bases, leaving 13 bases between the germline ends. Germline V gene lookup returns CDR1 SGHRS and CDR2 YFSETQ. The CDR3 bases are TGCGCCAGCAGCTTGGAGGTACTACCGAGCTCCTACAATGAGCAGTTCTTC. Translating gives CASSLEVLPSSYNEQFF.

Comment on this clonotype: A clone one base away is much larger, so this may be a read error. The V call is TRBV6-1, the J call TRBJ2-7; TRBD1 is a possible D gene (5 bases). Germline V CDR1 and CDR2: MNHNS, SASEGT. Between the trimmed V and J ends, which lost 6 bases and 6 bases, there was a span of 18 bases. This CDR3 contains 14 residues. CDR3 DNA: TGTGCCAGCAGCCCTTCCAGGGAAGTCGGCGAGCAGTACTTC. Residues: CASSPSREVGEQYF.

Worth noting for this clonotype: It may be a read error: a sequence one base away is much more abundant. V is TRBV5-1 and J is TRBJ2-5; a weak D match, TRBD1 (5 bases). The tail of the sequence fits TRBJ2-7 better, so the J call may be wrong. From germline, CDR1 is SGHRS and CDR2 YFSETQ. The CDR3 extends over 12 amino acids. The CDR3 reads CASSAGPHEQYF. DNA for the CDR3: TGCGCCAGCAGCGCAGGGCCCCACGAGCAGTACTTC.